What follows are 17 T cell receptor beta chains derived from one specimen sequenced in a study of cytomegalovirus exposure and HLA in healthy donors. In the PCR, 60 Vbeta and 13 Jbeta primers were used. Profiled with immunoSEQ multiplex PCR; TCRdb holds only in-frame clones, not every one. Among about 94,000 clones listed, around 69% were seen once. Source material: PBMCs. The receptors were sampled from a man aged 25 to 45 in good health and CMV-seronegative.

The J gene is TRBJ2-5, the V gene TRBV2; TRBD2 matches 10 bases. V lost 4 bases and J lost 5; bases outside the gene matches: 1. The CDR3 sequence is 13 residues long. CDR1 is SNHLY, CDR2 FYNNEI, per germline. In DNA form, the CDR3 reads TGTGCCAGCAGTGGGGGACTAGCGGAGACCCAGTACTTC. Its translation: CASSGGLAETQYF.

J is TRBJ1-2 and V is TRBV21-1. TRBV21-1 is deemed a pseudogene. CDR3 length: 14 amino acids. CDR3: CANPGFRDSYGYTF. The CDR3 bases are TGTGCCAACCCCGGTTTCCGGGACTCCTATGGCTACACCTTC.

This chain uses TRBV2 with TRBJ1-5; D is possibly TRBD1 (6 bases). Germline lookup yields CDR1 SNHLY and CDR2 FYNNEI. The CDR3 consists of 15 residues. Trimming stripped 3 bases from V and 3 bases from J, with 12 bases between. The CDR3 DNA reads TGTGCCAGCAGTGACTTTGACAGGTCCAATCAGCCCCAGCATTTT. This codes for CASSDFDRSNQPQHF.

J is TRBJ2-7 and V is TRBV6-5, with D tentatively TRBD1 (6 bases). CDR3 length: 16 residues. Trimming shortened V by 0 bases and J by 3 bases, and 15 bases separated the two germline ends. Germline V lookup: CDR1 MNHEY, CDR2 SVGAGI. CDR3 amino acids: CASSYSMDSPGYEQYF. The CDR3, as DNA: TGTGCCAGCAGTTACTCGATGGACAGCCCGGGCTACGAGCAGTACTTC.

J is TRBJ1-5 and V is TRBV30; 11 bases match TRBD1. V gave up 3 bases and J gave up 4 bases; unmatched junction bases: 11. Germline V CDR1 and CDR2: GTSNPN, SVGIG (reference sequence). The CDR3 sequence is 17 residues long. Written as DNA, the CDR3 is TGTGCCTGGAGAAAGTCCGGGACAGGGGGTTGGAATCAGCCCCAGCATTTT. As protein: CAWRKSGTGGWNQPQHF.

J is TRBJ1-2 and V is TRBV11-2; unclear D gene. Germline CDR1 is SGHAT and CDR2 is FQNNGV. The CDR3 sequence is 15 residues long. Trimming stripped 0 bases from V and 4 bases from J, with 12 bases between. Written as DNA, the CDR3 is TGTGCCAGCAGCTTAGATCGGGTCTCTTCCTATGGCTACACCTTC. This codes for CASSLDRVSSYGYTF.

This sequence joins TRBV7-3 and TRBJ1-1; D is perhaps TRBD1 (6 bases). The CDR3 contains 15 residues. The V and J ends lost 5 bases and 1 base respectively, with 14 bases between them. CDR1 SGHTA and CDR2 FQGTGA come from the germline V gene. In DNA form, the CDR3 reads TGTGCCAGCAGCCCAAATGGCAGGGGGAACACTGAAGCTTTCTTT. Residues: CASSPNGRGNTEAFF.

This clone has a handful of counts. V is TRBV5-1 and J is TRBJ2-1; the D gene is possibly TRBD1 (5 bases). CDR1 is SGHRS, CDR2 YFSETQ, per germline. There are 14 residues in the CDR3. Trimming stripped 0 bases from V and 8 bases from J, with 12 bases between. CDR3 sequence reads: CASSLVAGLDEQFF. CDR3 DNA sequence: TGCGCCAGCAGCTTGGTTGCAGGGTTGGATGAGCAGTTCTTC.

The rearrangement joins TRBV19 to TRBJ1-1; 7 nucleotides line up with TRBD1. CDR1 LNHDA and CDR2 SQIVND come from the germline V gene (reference sequence). The junction had 8 bases not matched to a gene; V was cut back by 3 bases and J by 1 base. This CDR3 is 16 amino acids long. This CDR3 reads CASSILRGQQNTEAFF. For the CDR3, the DNA is TGTGCCAGTAGTATTCTCAGGGGACAGCAGAACACTGAAGCTTTCTTT.

This clone was observed a handful of times. The rearrangement links TRBV11-2 to TRBJ1-3; D is uncertain. Looked up from germline, CDR1 is SGHAT and CDR2 is FQNNGV. This CDR3 has 12 residues. V was cut by 8 bases and J by 5 bases, with 10 bases left in between. The DNA of the CDR3 is TGTGCCAGCGCCCGAAGCCGAAACACCATATATTTT. Protein product: CASARSRNTIYF.

This clone was recorded a few times. The chain employs TRBV11-2 and TRBJ1-4; 9 nucleotides match TRBD1. This CDR3 spans 14 amino acids. CDR1 is SGHAT and CDR2 is FQNNGV in the germline V gene. Trimming cost V 6 bases and J 8 bases; bases outside gene matches: 7. CDR3: CASSSGTGWEKLFF. The CDR3 region has the DNA TGTGCCAGCAGTTCCGGGACAGGGTGGGAAAAACTGTTTTTT.

The genes are TRBV6-5 and TRBJ2-7; 8 positions match TRBD2. The junction had 11 bases not matched to a gene; V was cut back by 10 bases and J by 3 bases. This CDR3 region has 14 residues. Per the germline V gene, CDR1 is MNHEY and CDR2 is SVGAGI. CDR3 residues: CATKRAGVVYEQYF. DNA for the CDR3: TGTGCCACAAAACGAGCGGGGGTTGTCTACGAGCAGTACTTC.

This clone was seen just once. The CDR3 region is CAISESLAETQETQYF. DNA for the CDR3: TGTGCCATCAGTGAGTCTCTAGCGGAGACCCAAGAGACCCAGTACTTC. V gene TRBV10-3 combines with J gene TRBJ2-5, with 7 bases matching TRBD2. Germline values: CDR1 ENHRY, CDR2 SYGVKD. The CDR3 covers 16 residues. V lost 0 bases, J lost 1 base, and 5 bases stayed unmatched.

This clone was seen a single time. V gene TRBV11-2 combines with J gene TRBJ2-2; the match to TRBD1 covers 7 bases. The V gene end was trimmed by 6 bases and the J gene end by 5 bases; junction bases not matched to a gene: 12. Germline CDR1 is SGHAT and CDR2 is FQNNGV. This CDR3 is 16 amino acids long. DNA of the CDR3: TGTGCCAGCAGACCCGTGAGGGGGCGAGGGACCGGGGAGCTGTTTTTT. As protein: CASRPVRGRGTGELFF.

This rearrangement joins TRBV11-3 to TRBJ2-2, with TRBD1 matching over 10 bases. The CDR3 spans 16 residues. Trimming cost V 3 bases and J 1 base; bases outside gene matches: 2. Germline V lookup: CDR1 SGHNT, CDR2 YENEEA. The CDR3 loop is CASSLWTGGNTGELFF. DNA for the CDR3: TGTGCCAGCAGCTTGTGGACAGGGGGGAACACCGGGGAGCTGTTTTTT. Full variable domain (rest looked up from reference TRBV11-3 and TRBJ2-2): EAGVVQSPRYKIIEKKQPVAFWCNPISGHNTLYWYLQNLGQGPELLIRYENEEAVDDSQLPKDRFSAERLKGVDSTLKIQPAELGDSAVYLCASSLWTGGNTGELFFGEGSRLTVL.

Only a few counts were recorded for this clone. This chain uses TRBV7-2 with TRBJ2-7; D perhaps matches TRBD1 (6 bases). The CDR3 has 14 residues. Germline CDR1 reads SGHTA; CDR2 reads FQGNSA. The ends were cut back, 5 bases at V and 5 bases at J, with 16 bases in the middle. CDR3: CASSLQGAVDEQYF. CDR3 sequence (DNA): TGTGCCAGCAGCCTACAGGGCGCAGTCGACGAGCAGTACTTC. Full variable domain (rest looked up from reference TRBV7-2 and TRBJ2-7): GAGVSQSPSNKVTEKGKDVELRCDPISGHTALYWYRQSLGQGLEFLIYFQGNSAPDKSGLPSDRFSAERTGGSVSTLTIQRTQQEDSAVYLCASSLQGAVDEQYFGPGTRLTVT.

This rearrangement joins TRBV27 to TRBJ2-3; D is undetermined. The CDR3 runs 15 residues. V lost 5 bases and J lost 3, with 15 bases in between. Germline V gene lookup returns CDR1 MNHEY and CDR2 SMNVEV (reference sequence). This chain's CDR3 is CASSIRPGLTDTQYF. For the CDR3, the DNA is TGTGCCAGCAGTATACGCCCGGGTTTAACAGATACGCAGTATTTT.